This note documents a single T cell receptor beta chain sequence. This sample is drawn from a study of blood T cell repertoires in COVID-19. Repertoires were generated with immunoSEQ multiplex PCR, while TCRdb's copy carries only in-frame clones and drops some. The table includes almost 200,000 clones, roughly 80% detected once. Sequencing input: peripheral blood. The clonotype originates from a woman aged 40 to 55 with COVID-19, enrolled during active disease.

CDR3 residues: CSVAPGGKDTEAFF. The CDR3 DNA is TGCAGCGTTGCTCCCGGGGGGAAGGACACTGAAGCTTTCTTT. J is TRBJ1-1 and V is TRBV29-1; tentative D call: TRBD1 (5 bases). The CDR3 has 14 residues. The germline gives CDR1 SQVTM, CDR2 ANQGSEA. The germline V and J ends were trimmed by 4 bases and 3 bases, with 15 bases remaining between them.